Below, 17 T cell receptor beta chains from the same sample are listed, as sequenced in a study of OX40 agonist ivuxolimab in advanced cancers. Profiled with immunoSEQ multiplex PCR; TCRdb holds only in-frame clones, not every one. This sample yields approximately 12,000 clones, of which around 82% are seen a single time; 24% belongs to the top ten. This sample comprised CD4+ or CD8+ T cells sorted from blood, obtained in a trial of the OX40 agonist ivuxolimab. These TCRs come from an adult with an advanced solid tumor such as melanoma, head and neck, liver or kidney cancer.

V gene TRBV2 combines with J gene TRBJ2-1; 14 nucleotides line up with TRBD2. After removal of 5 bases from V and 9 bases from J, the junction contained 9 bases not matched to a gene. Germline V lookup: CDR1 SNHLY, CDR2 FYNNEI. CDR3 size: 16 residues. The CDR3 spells CASSNPTSGGATEQFF. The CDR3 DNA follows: TGTGCCAGCAGTAACCCGACTAGCGGGGGGGCCACTGAGCAGTTCTTC.

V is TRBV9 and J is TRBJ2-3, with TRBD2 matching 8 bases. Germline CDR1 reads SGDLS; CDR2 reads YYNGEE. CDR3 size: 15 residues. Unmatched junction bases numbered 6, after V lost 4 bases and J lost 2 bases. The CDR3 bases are TGTGCCAGCAGCCTTAGCGGGACCTTCACAGATACGCAGTATTTT. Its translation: CASSLSGTFTDTQYF. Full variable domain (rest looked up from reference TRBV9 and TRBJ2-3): DSGVTQTPKHLITATGQRVTLRCSPRSGDLSVYWYQQSLDQGLQFLIQYYNGEERAKGNILERFSAQQFPDLHSELNLSSLELGDSALYFCASSLSGTFTDTQYFGPGTRLTVL.

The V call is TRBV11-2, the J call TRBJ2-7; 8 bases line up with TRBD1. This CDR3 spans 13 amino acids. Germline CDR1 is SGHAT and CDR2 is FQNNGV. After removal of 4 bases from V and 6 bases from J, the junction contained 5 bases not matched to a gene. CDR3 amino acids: CASSWDRIFEQYF. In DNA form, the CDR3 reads TGTGCCAGCAGCTGGGACAGGATTTTCGAGCAGTACTTC.

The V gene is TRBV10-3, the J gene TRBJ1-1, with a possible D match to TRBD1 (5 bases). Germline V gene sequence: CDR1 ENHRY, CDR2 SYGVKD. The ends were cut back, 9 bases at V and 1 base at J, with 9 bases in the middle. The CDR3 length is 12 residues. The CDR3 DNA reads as TGTGCCATTGACAGCGGGAACACTGAAGCTTTCTTT. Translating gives CAIDSGNTEAFF.

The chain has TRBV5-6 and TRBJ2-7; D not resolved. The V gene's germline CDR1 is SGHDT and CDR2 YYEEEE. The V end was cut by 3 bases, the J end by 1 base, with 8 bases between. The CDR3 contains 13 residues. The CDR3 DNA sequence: TGTGCCAGCAGCTCGGCGGCGTCCTACGAGCAGTACTTC. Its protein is CASSSAASYEQYF.

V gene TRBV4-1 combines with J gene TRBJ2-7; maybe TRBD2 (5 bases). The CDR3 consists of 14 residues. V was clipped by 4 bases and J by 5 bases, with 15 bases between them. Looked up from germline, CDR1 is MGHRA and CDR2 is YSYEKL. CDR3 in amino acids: CASSPLEGENEQYF. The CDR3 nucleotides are TGCGCCAGCAGCCCCCTCGAGGGTGAGAACGAGCAGTACTTC.

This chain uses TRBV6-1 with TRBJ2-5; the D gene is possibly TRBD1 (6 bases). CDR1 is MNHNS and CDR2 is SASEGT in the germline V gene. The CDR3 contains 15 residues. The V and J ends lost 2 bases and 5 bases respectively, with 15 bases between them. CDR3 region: CASSELRQGWETQYF. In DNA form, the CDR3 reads TGTGCCAGCAGTGAATTGCGCCAGGGGTGGGAGACCCAGTACTTC.

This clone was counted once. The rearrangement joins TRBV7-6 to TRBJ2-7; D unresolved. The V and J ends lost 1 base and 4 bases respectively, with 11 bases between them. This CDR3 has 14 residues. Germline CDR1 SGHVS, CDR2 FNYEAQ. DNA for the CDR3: TGTGCCAGCAGCTTAGAGGTCGAACTTTACGAGCAGTACTTC. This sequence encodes CASSLEVELYEQYF.

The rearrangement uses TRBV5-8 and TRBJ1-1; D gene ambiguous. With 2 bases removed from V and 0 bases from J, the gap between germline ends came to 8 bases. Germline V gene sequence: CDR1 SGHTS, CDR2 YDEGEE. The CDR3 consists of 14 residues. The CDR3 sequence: CASSFTRLNTEAFF. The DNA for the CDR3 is TGTGCCAGCAGCTTCACCCGACTGAACACTGAAGCTTTCTTT.

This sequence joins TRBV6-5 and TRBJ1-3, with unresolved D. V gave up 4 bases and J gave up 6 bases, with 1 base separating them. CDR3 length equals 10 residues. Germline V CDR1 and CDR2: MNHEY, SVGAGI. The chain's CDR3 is CASSSNTIYF. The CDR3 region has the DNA TGTGCCAGCAGTTCAAACACCATATATTTT.

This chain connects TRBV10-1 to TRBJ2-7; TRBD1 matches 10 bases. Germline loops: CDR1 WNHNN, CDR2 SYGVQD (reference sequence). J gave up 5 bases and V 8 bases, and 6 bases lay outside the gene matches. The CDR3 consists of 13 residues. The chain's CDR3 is CASGDRGTDEQYF. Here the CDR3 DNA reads TGCGCCAGCGGGGACAGGGGTACGGACGAGCAGTACTTC.

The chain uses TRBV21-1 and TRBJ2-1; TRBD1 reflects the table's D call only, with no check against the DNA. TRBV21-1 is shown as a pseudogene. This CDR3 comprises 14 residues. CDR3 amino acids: CASSADRGDNEQFF. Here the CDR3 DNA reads TGTGCCAGCAGCGCGGACAGGGGGGACAATGAGCAGTTCTTC.

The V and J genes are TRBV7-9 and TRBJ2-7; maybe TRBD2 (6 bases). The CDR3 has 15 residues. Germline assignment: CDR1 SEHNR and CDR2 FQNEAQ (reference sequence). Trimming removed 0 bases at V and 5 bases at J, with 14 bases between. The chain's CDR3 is CASSLASGVGNEQYF. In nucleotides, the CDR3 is TGTGCCAGCAGCTTAGCGTCGGGGGTCGGCAACGAGCAGTACTTC.

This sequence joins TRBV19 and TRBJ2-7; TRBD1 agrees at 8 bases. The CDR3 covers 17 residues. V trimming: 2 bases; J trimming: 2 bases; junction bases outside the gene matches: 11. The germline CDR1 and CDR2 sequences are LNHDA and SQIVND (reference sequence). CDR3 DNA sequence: TGTGCCAGTAGTATATGGGCCGTGGGACAGGCCGCCTACGAGCAGTACTTC. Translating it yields CASSIWAVGQAAYEQYF. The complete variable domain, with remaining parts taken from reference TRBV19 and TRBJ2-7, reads DGGITQSPKYLFRKEGQNVTLSCEQNLNHDAMYWYRQDPGQGLRLIYYSQIVNDFQKGDIAEGYSVSREKKESFPLTVTSAQKNPTAFYLCASSIWAVGQAAYEQYFGPGTRLTVT.

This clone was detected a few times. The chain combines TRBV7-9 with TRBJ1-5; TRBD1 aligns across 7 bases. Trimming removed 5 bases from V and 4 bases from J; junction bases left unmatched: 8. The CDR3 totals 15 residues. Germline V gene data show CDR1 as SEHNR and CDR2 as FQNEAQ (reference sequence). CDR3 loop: CASSLGQEANQPQHF. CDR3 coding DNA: TGTGCCAGCAGCCTCGGACAGGAGGCGAATCAGCCCCAGCATTTT.

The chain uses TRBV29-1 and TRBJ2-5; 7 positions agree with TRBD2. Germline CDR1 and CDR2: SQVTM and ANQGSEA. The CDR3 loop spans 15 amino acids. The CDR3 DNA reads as TGCAGTCTATACGGGGAGGGTTTGATTGGCCAGACCCAGTACTTC. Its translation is CSLYGEGLIGQTQYF.

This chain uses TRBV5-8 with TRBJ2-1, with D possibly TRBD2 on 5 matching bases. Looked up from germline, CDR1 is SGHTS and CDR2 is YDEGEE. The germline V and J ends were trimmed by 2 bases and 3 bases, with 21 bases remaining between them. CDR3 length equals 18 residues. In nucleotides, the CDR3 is TGTGCCAGCAGCTTCCGATCGGGGAGCACCTCCTACTACAATGAGCAGTTCTTC. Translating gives CASSFRSGSTSYYNEQFF.